This T cell receptor (beta chain) was recovered during a study of CD8 T cells in ankylosing spondylitis. TCRdb re-called the 5' RACE reads with MiXCR, one entry per CDR3 protein. The sample records some 400,000 distinct CDR3 sequences, 20% to 25% being singletons. The CDR3 is 13 residues long. Germline CDR1 MNHEY, CDR2 SVGEGT. V lost 4 bases to trimming and J lost 7 bases, with 13 bases between them. Study-level points and caveats: Some motif variants were previously reported in reactive arthritis synovial fluid and blood. In peripheral blood, disease-linked CD8+ clones occurred at relatively low frequencies. Blood of patients with ankylosing spondylitis appeared to be characterized by a TCR beta motif of several highly homologous variants.

About this clonotype: Its matching antigen is unknown.

V is TRBV6-2 or TRBV6-3 and J is TRBJ1-2, with a weak D call TRBD1 (5 bases). The TCR was taken from a male donor with ankylosing spondylitis. The sample was blood, either unsorted or a sorted T cell fraction (not recorded which). The CDR3 region has the DNA TGTGCCAGCAGTTTCCTCAGGGATTCTGGCTACACCTTC. Encoded protein: CASSFLRDSGYTF.